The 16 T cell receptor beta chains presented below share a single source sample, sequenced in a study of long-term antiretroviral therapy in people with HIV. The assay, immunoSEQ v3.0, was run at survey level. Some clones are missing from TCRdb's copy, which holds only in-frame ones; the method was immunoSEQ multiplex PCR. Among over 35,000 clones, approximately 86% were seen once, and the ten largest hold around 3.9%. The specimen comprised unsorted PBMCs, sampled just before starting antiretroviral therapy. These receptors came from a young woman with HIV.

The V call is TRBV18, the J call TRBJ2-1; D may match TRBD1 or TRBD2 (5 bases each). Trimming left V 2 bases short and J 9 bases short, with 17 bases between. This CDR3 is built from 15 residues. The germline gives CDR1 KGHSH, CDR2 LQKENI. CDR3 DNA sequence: TGTGCCAGCTCACCAGGGGGAAGTTTGATGGCTGAGCAGTTCTTC. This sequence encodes CASSPGGSLMAEQFF.

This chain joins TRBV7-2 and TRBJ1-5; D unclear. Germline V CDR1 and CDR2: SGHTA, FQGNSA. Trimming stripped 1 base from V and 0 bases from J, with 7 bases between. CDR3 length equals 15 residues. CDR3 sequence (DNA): TGTGCCAGCAGCTTAGAGGGCTTTAGCAATCAGCCCCAGCATTTT. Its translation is CASSLEGFSNQPQHF.

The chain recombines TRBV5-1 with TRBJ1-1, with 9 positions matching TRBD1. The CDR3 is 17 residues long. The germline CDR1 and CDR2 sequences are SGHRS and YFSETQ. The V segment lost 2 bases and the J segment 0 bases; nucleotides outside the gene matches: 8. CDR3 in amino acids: CASSFTDRGAMNTEAFF. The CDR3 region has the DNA TGCGCCAGCAGCTTCACGGACAGGGGCGCCATGAACACTGAAGCTTTCTTT.

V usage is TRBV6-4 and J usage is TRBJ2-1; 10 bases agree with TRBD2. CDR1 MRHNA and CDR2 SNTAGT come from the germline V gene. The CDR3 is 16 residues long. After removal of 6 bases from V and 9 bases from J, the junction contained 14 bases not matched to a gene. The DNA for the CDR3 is TGTGCCAGCAGGACAAGAGATAAGCGGGAGGGGATTGAGCAGTTCTTC. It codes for CASRTRDKREGIEQFF.

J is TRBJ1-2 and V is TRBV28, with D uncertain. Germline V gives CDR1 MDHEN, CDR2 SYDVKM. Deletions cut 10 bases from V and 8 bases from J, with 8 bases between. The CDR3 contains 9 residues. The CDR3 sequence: CATSPGYTF. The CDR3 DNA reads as TGTGCCACTTCTCCCGGCTACACCTTC.

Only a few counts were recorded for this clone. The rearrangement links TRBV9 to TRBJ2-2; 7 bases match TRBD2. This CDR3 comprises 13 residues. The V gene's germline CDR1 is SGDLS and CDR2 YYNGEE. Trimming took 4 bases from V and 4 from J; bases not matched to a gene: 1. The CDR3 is CASSPGGTGELFF. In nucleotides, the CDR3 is TGTGCCAGCAGCCCGGGGGGCACCGGGGAGCTGTTTTTT.

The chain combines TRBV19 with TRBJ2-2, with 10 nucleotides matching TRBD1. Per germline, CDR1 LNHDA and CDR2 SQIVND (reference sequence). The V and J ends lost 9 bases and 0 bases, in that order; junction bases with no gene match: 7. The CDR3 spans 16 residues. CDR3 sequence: CASDDRGRSNTGELFF. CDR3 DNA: TGTGCCAGCGATGACAGGGGGCGATCGAACACCGGGGAGCTGTTTTTT.

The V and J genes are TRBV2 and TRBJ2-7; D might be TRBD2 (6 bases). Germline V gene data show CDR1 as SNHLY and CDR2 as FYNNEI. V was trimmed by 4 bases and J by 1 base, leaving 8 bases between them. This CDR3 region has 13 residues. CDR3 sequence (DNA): TGTGCCAGCAGTGGGGGGACTTCCTACGAGCAGTACTTC. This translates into CASSGGTSYEQYF.

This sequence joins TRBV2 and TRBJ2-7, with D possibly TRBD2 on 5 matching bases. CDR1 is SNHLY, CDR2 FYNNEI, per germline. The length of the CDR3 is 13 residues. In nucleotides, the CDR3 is TGTGCGAGCGGTGGCGGTAACTCCTACGAGCAGTACTTC. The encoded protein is CASGGGNSYEQYF.

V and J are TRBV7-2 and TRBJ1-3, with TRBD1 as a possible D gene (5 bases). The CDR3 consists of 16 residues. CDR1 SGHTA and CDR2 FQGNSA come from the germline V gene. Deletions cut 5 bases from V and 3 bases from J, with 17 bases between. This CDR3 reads CASSTRTGLGGNTIYF. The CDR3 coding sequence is TGTGCCAGCAGCACCCGAACAGGTCTCGGTGGAAACACCATATATTTT.

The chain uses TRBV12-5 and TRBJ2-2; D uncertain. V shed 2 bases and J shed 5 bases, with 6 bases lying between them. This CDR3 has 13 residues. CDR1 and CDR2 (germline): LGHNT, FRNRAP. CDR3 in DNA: TGTGCTAGTGGTTTGTCCCCTACCGGGGAGCTGTTTTTT. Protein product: CASGLSPTGELFF.

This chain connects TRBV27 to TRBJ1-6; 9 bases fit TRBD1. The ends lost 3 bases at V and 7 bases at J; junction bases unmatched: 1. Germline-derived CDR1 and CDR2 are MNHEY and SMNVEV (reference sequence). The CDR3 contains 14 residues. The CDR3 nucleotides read TGTGCCAGCAGTTTTGACAGGGGGAATTCACCCCTCCACTTT. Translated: CASSFDRGNSPLHF.

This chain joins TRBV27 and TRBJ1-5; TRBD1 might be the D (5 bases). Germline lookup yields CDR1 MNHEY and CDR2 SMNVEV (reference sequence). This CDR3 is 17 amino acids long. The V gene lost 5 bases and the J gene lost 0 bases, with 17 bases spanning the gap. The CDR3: CASSTYEGLLSNQPQHF. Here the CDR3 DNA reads TGTGCCAGCAGTACCTATGAGGGGCTCCTTAGCAATCAGCCCCAGCATTTT.

The CDR3 sequence is CASSYLTSGSGNEQFF. CDR3 bases: TGTGCCAGCAGTTATCTTACTAGCGGGAGTGGCAATGAGCAGTTCTTC. The chain combines TRBV27 with TRBJ2-1; 11 nucleotides line up with TRBD2. V lost 4 bases to trimming and J lost 6 bases; unmatched junction nucleotides: 8. This CDR3 is 16 amino acids long. Germline values: CDR1 MNHEY, CDR2 SMNVEV (reference sequence).

The CDR3 nucleotides read TGTGCCAGCAGTTACACGTCCCTCTATGGCTACACCTTC. This codes for CASSYTSLYGYTF. The chain joins TRBV6-6 to TRBJ1-2; D gene unclear. Germline V lookup: CDR1 MNHNY, CDR2 SVGAGI (reference sequence). CDR3 length: 13 residues. The V end lost 2 bases, the J end lost 4 bases, and 8 bases lay between the germline ends.

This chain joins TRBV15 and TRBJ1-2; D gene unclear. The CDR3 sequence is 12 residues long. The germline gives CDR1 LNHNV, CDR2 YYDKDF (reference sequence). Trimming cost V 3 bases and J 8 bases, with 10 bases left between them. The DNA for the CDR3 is TGTGCCACCAGCAGTCCCGGGTACGGCTACACCTTC. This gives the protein CATSSPGYGYTF. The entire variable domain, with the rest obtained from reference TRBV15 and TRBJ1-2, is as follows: DAMVIQNPRYQVTQFGKPVTLSCSQTLNHNVMYWYQQKSSQAPKLLFHYYDKDFNNEADTPDNFQSRRPNTSFCFLDIRSPGLGDTAMYLCATSSPGYGYTFGSGTRLTVV.